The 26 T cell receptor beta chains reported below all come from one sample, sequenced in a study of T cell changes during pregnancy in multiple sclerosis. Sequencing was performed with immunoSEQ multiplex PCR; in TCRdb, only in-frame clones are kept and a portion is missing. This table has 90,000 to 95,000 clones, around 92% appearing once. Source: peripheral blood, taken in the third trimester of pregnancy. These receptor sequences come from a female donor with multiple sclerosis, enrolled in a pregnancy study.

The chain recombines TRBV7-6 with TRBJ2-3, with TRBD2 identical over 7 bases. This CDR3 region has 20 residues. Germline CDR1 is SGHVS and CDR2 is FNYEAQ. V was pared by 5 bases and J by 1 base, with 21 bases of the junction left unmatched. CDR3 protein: CASSLLPSGHLLAGTDTQYF. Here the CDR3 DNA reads TGTGCCAGCAGCCTGCTACCTAGCGGCCACCTTCTGGCGGGCACAGATACGCAGTATTTT.

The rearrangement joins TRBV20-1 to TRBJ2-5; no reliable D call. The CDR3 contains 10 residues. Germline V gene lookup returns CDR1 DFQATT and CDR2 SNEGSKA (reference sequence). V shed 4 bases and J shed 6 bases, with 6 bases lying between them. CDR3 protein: CSATSQTQYF. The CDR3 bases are TGCAGTGCTACTAGTCAGACCCAGTACTTC.

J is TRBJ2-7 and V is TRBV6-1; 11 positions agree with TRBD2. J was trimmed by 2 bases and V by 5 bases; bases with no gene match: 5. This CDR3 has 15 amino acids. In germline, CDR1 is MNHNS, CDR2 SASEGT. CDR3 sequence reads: CASSTGTSGTYEQYF. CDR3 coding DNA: TGTGCCAGCAGTACCGGGACTAGCGGAACCTACGAGCAGTACTTC.

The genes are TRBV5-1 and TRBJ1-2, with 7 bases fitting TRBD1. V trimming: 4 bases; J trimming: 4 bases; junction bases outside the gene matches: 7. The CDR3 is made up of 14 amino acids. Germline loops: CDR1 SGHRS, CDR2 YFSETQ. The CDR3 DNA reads TGCGCCAGCAGCCCTACCGGACAGGTCTATGGCTACACCTTC. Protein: CASSPTGQVYGYTF. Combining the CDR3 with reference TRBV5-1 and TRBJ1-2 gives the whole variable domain KAGVTQTPRYLIKTRGQQVTLSCSPISGHRSVSWYQQTPGQGLQFLFEYFSETQRNKGNFPGRFSGRQFSNSRSEMNVSTLELGDSALYLCASSPTGQVYGYTFGSGTRLTVV.

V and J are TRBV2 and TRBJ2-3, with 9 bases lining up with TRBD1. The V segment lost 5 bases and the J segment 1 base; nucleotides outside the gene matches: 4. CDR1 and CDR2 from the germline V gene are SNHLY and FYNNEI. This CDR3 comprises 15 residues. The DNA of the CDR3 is TGTGCCAGCAGTATACGACAGGGGGGCACAGATACGCAGTATTTT. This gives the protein CASSIRQGGTDTQYF.

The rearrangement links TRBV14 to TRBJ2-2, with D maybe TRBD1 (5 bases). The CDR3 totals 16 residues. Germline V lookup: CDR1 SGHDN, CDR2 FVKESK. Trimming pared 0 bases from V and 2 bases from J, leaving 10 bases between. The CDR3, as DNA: TGTGCCAGCAGCCAAGAGGCAGGGATAAACACCGGGGAGCTGTTTTTT. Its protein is CASSQEAGINTGELFF. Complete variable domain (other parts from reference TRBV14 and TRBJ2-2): EAGVTQFPSHSVIEKGQTVTLRCDPISGHDNLYWYRRVMGKEIKFLLHFVKESKQDESGMPNNRFLAERTGGTYSTLKVQPAELEDSGVYFCASSQEAGINTGELFFGEGSRLTVL.

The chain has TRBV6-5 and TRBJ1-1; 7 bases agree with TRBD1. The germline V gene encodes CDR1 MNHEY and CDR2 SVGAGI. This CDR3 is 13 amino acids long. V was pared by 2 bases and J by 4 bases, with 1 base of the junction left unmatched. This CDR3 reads CASSYDRATEAFF. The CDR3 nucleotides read TGTGCCAGCAGTTACGACAGGGCCACTGAAGCTTTCTTT.

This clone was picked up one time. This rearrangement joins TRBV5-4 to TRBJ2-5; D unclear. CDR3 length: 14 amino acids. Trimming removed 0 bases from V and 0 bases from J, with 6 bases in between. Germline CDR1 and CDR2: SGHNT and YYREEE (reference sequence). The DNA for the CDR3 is TGTGCCAGCAGCTTGGCCGGGTACCAAGAGACCCAGTACTTC. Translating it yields CASSLAGYQETQYF. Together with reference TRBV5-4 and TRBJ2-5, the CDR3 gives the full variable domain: ETGVTQSPTHLIKTRGQQVTLRCSSQSGHNTVSWYQQALGQGPQFIFQYYREEENGRGNFPPRFSGLQFPNYSSELNVNALELDDSALYLCASSLAGYQETQYFGPGTRLLVL.

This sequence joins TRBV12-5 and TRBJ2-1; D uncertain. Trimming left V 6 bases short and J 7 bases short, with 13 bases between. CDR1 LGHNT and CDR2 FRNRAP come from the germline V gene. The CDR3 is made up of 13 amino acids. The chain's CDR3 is CASGLSLENEQFF. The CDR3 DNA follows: TGTGCTAGTGGCCTCTCTCTGGAGAATGAGCAGTTCTTC.

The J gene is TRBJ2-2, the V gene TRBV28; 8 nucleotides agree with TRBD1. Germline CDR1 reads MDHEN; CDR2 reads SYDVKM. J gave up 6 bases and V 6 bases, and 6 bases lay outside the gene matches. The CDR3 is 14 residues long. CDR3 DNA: TGTGCCAGCAGGACGGACAGGGTCGCCGGGGAGCTGTTTTTT. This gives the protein CASRTDRVAGELFF.

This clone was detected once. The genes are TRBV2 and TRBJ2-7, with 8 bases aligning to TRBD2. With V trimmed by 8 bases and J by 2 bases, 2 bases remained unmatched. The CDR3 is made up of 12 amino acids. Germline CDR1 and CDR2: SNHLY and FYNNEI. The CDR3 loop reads CASRGGPYEQYF. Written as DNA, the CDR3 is TGTGCCAGCCGCGGGGGGCCCTACGAGCAGTACTTC. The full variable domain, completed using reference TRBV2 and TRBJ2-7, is EPEVTQTPSHQVTQMGQEVILRCVPISNHLYFYWYRQILGQKVEFLVSFYNNEISEKSEIFDDQFSVERPDGSNFTLKIRSTKLEDSAMYFCASRGGPYEQYFGPGTRLTVT.

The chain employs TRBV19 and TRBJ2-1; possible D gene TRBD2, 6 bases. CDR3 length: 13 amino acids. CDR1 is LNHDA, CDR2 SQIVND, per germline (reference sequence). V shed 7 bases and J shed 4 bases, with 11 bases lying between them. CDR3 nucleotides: TGTGCCAGTAAAAGTGCGGGGTACAATGAGCAGTTCTTC. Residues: CASKSAGYNEQFF.

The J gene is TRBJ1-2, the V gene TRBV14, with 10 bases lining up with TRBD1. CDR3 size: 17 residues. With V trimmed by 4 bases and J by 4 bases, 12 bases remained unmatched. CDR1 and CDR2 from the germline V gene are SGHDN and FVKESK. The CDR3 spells CASSLSRRDRGSYGYTF. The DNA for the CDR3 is TGTGCCAGCAGCCTAAGTCGTCGGGACAGGGGCAGCTATGGCTACACCTTC.

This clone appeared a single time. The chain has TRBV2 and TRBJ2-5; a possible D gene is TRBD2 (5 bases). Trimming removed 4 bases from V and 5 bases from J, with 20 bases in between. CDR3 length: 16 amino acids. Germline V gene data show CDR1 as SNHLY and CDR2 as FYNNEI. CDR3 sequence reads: CASSATVTGRGETQYF. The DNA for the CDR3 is TGTGCCAGCAGTGCGACCGTGACCGGACGAGGGGAGACCCAGTACTTC.

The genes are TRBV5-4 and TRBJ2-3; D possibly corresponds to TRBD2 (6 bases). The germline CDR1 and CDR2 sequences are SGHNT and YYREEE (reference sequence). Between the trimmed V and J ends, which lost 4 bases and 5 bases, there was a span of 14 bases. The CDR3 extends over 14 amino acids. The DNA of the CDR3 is TGTGCCAGCAGCCCCCTGACCGGGGGAGATACGCAGTATTTT. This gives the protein CASSPLTGGDTQYF.

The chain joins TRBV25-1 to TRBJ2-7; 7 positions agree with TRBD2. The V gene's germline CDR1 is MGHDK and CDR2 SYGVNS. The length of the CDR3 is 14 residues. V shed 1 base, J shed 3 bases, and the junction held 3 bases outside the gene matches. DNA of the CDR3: TGTGCCAGCAGTGAATTTGGGACTAACTACGAGCAGTACTTC. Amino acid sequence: CASSEFGTNYEQYF.

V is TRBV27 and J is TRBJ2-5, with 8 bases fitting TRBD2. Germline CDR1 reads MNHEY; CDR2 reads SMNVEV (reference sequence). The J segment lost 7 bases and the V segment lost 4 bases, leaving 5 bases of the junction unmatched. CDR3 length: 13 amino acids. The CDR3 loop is CASSSGGIGTQYF. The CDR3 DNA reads TGTGCCAGCAGTTCGGGGGGGATTGGGACCCAGTACTTC.

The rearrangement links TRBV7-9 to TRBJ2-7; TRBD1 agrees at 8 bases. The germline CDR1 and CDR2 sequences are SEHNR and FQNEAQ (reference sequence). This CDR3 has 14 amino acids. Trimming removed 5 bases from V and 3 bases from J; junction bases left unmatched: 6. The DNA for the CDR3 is TGTGCCAGCAGCAATCCGGGACAGGTCTACGAGCAGTACTTC. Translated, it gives CASSNPGQVYEQYF.

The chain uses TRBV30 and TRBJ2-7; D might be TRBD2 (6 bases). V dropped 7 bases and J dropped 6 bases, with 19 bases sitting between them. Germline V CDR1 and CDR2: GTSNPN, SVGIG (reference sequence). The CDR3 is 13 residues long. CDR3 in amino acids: CASMGLPGVEQYF. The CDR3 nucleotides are TGTGCCTCGATGGGACTGCCCGGGGTCGAGCAGTACTTC.

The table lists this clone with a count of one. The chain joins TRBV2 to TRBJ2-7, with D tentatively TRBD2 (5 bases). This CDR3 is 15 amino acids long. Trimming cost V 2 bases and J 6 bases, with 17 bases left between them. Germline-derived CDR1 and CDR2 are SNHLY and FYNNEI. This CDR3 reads CASSECGSLRSEQYF. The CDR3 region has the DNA TGTGCCAGCAGTGAATGTGGGAGTTTGCGCTCCGAGCAGTACTTC.

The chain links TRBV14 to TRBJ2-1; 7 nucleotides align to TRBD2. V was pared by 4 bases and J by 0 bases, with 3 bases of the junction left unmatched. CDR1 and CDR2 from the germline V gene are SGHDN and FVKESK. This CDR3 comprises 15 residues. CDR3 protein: CASSRLAGSYNEQFF. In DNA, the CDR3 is TGTGCCAGCAGCCGATTAGCGGGCTCCTACAATGAGCAGTTCTTC. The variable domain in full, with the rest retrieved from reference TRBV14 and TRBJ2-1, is EAGVTQFPSHSVIEKGQTVTLRCDPISGHDNLYWYRRVMGKEIKFLLHFVKESKQDESGMPNNRFLAERTGGTYSTLKVQPAELEDSGVYFCASSRLAGSYNEQFFGPGTRLTVL.

CDR3 DNA sequence: TGTGCCAGCAGCGTAGGGACTAGCACAGATACGCAGTATTTT. The encoded protein is CASSVGTSTDTQYF. The chain couples TRBV9 to TRBJ2-3; D perhaps matches TRBD2 (5 bases). The CDR3 is made up of 14 amino acids. Trimming shortened V by 0 bases and J by 0 bases, and 5 bases separated the two germline ends. Per the germline V gene, CDR1 is SGDLS and CDR2 is YYNGEE.

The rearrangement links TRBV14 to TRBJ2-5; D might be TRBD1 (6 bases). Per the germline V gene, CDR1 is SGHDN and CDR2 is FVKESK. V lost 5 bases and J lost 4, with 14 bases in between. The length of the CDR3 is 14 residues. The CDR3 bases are TGTGCCAGCAGCGGCCGGGACACTCGAGAGACCCAGTACTTC. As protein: CASSGRDTRETQYF.

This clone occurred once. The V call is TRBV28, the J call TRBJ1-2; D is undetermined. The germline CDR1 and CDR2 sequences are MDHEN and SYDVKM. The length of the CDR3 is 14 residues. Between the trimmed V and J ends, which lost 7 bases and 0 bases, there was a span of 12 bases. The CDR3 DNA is TGTGCCAGCACCTCTCTCCCGGCTAACTATGGCTACACCTTC. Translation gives CASTSLPANYGYTF.

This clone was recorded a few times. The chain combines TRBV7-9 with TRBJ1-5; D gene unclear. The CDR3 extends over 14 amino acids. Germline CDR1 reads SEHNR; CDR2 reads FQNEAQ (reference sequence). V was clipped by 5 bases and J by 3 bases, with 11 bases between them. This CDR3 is CASSRGENNQPQHF. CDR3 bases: TGTGCCAGCAGCCGGGGAGAGAACAATCAGCCCCAGCATTTT.

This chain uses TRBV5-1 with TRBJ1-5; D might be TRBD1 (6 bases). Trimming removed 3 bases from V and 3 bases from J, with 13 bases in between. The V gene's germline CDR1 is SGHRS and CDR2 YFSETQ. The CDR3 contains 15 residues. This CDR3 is CASSSRGVYNQPQHF. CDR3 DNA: TGCGCCAGCAGCTCCAGGGGAGTATACAATCAGCCCCAGCATTTT.